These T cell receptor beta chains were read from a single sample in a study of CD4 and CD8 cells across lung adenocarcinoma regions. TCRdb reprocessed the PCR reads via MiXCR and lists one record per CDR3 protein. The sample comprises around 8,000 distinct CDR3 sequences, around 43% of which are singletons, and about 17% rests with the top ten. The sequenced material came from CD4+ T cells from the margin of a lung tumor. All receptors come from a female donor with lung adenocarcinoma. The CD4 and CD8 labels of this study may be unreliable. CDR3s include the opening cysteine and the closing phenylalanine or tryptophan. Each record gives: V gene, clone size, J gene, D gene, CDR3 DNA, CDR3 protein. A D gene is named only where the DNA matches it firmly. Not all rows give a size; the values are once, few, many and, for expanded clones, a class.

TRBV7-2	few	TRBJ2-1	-	TGTGCCAGCAGTTCCAACCCAGGGGCCGGCTCCTACGAGCAGTTCTTC	CASSSNPGAGSYEQFF
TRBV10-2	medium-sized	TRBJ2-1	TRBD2	TGCGCCAGCAGTGAGTCTTGGGCGCGGGTACTAGCGGGAGGGCAACGGACATCCGGTGAGCAGTTCTTC	CASSESWARVLAGGQRTSGEQFF
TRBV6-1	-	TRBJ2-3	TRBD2	TGTGCCAGCAGTAATAGCGGGAGTGGCACAGATACGCAGTATTTT	CASSNSGSGTDTQYF
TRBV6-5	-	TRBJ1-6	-	TGTGCCAGCAGTTACTCCAAAAGGGCCGATTCACCCCTCCACTTT	CASSYSKRADSPLHF
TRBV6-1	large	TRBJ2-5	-	TGTGCCAGCAGTGAGTATCGAGAGACCCAGTACTTC	CASSEYRETQYF
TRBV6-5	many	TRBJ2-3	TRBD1	TGTGCCAGCAGTTACTCAGGGGGCAAGACAGATACGCAGTATTTT	CASSYSGGKTDTQYF
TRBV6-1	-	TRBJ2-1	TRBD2	TGTGCCAGCAGTGGCGGGGGGCCGAGCTCCTACAATGAGCAGTTCTTC	CASSGGGPSSYNEQFF
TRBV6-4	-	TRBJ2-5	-	TGTGCCAGCAGTGAGGGAGGCGGAGGAACAGATACCCAGTACTTC	CASSEGGGGTDTQYF
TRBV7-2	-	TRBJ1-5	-	TGTGCCAGCAGCTTCAGGGTTGGCGAAAATCAGCCCCAGCATTTT	CASSFRVGENQPQHF
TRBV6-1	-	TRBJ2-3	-	TGTGCCAGCAGCCCTCTCAAGACGGGGCCAGGATTCACAGACACTCAGTATTTC	CASSPLKTGPGFTDTQYF
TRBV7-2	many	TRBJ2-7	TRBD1	TGTGCCAGCAGTCGTCCCGGGACAGGGGACTACGAGCAGTACTTC	CASSRPGTGDYEQYF
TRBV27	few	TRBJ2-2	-	TGTGCCAGCAGTCTAGAATCCGGGCCCTCGAACACCGGGGAGCTGTTTTTT	CASSLESGPSNTGELFF
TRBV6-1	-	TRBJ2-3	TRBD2	TGTGCCAGCCAGGAGACTAGCCGTGATGCAGATACGCAGTATTTT	CASQETSRDADTQYF
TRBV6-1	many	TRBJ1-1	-	TGTGCCAGCAGTGAAGCGCCAGGGGAGGGTGAAGCTTTCTTT	CASSEAPGEGEAFF
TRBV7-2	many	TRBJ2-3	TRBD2	TGTGCCAGCAGCTTTGTAGCGGGAGGGTCTGATACGCAGTATTTT	CASSFVAGGSDTQYF
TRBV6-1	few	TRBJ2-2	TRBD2	TGTGCCAGCAGCCGGAGGGGAGCAGCGGGAGCCACCGGGGAGCTGTTTTTT	CASSRRGAAGATGELFF
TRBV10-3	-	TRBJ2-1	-	TGTGCCATCAGAGAGAATACAGGGAGAACCTACAATGAGCAGTTCTTC	CAIRENTGRTYNEQFF
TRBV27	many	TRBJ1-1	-	TGTGCCAGCAGTTTAGGGGGGGCCGGTCCGAACACTGAAGCTTTCTTT	CASSLGGAGPNTEAFF
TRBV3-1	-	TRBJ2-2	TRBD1	TGTGCCAGCAGTCGACAGGGGCAGACCGGGGAGCTGTTTTTT	CASSRQGQTGELFF
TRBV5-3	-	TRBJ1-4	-	TGTGCCAGAAGCTTGGATAAGGACAGTAAAGGCAGGGAAAAACTGTTTTTT	CARSLDKDSKGREKLFF
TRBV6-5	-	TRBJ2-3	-	TGTGCCAGCAGTTACGCGACCCGGGACCAAGAGACCCAGTACTTT	CASSYATRDQETQYF
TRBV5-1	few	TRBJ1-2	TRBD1	TGCGCCAGCAGCCGCGGGACAGGGGATGGCTACACCTTC	CASSRGTGDGYTF
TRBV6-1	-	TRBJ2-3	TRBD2	TGTGCGGGCAGTGGGGGGGGTGTCCCAGATACGCAGTATTTC	CAGSGGGVPDTQYF
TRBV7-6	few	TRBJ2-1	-	TGTGCCAGCAGCTTACAAGGGCTGAGAGATTACAATGAGCAGTTCTTC	CASSLQGLRDYNEQFF
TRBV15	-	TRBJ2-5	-	TGTGCCACCAGCAGACCCGTCAGTGAGACCCAGTACTTC	CATSRPVSETQYF
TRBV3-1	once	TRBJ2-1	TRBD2	TGTGCCAGCAGCCAAGACCCGGGACTAGCGCGGGAGCAGTTCTTC	CASSQDPGLAREQFF
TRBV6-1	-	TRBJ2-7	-	TGTGCCAGCAAGTGGAACGACGGTACCTACGAGCAGTACTTC	CASKWNDGTYEQYF
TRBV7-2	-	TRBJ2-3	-	TGTGCCAGCAGCTTAGAGGCAGGGACCGTCATAACAGATACGCAGTATTTT	CASSLEAGTVITDTQYF
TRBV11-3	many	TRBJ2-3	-	TGTGCCAGCAGCTTAGAGGGCCCAGATACGCAGTATTTT	CASSLEGPDTQYF
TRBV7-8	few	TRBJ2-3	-	TGTGCCAGCACCAGACTAGGTCCCCTCAGCACAGATACGCAGTATTTT	CASTRLGPLSTDTQYF
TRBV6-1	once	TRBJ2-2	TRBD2	TGTGCCAGCAGTCCTCCGGGACTAGCGGGACACGGGGAGCTGTTTTTT	CASSPPGLAGHGELFF
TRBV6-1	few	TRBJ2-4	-	TGTGCCAGCAGTGAAGGGGCTTTCACAGATATTCAGTATTTC	CASSEGAFTDIQYF
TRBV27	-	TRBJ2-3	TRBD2	TGTGCCAGCAGTTCGGGGGCGGGAGGCAAAAATACGCAGTACTTT	CASSSGAGGKNTQYF
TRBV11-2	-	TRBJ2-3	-	TGTGCCAGCAGCCGACTGGGTATGCAGTATTTT	CASSRLGMQYF
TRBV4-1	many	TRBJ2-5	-	TGCGCCAGCAGCCAAGGGGCACTCAGGACGTCTCAAGAGACCCAGTACTTC	CASSQGALRTSQETQYF
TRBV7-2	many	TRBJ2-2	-	TGTGCCAGCACCGTCCGAGTCACCGGGGAGCTGTTTTTT	CASTVRVTGELFF
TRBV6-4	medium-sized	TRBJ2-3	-	TGTGCCAGCAGTGTTGGGCCCACAGATACGCAGTATTTT	CASSVGPTDTQYF
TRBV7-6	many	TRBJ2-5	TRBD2	TGTGCCAGCAGCTTAAGGACTAGCGGGTTGGAGACCCAGTACTTC	CASSLRTSGLETQYF
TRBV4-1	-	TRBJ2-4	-	TGCGCCAGCAGCCAAGATCCGGCTCTAGAAAACATTCAGTACTTC	CASSQDPALENIQYF
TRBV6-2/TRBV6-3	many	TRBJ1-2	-	TGTGCCAGCAGTCTCGGGCCTCCGAGACTTTATGGCTACACCTTC	CASSLGPPRLYGYTF
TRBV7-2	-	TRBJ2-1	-	TGTGCCAGCAGCCCAACTGTCAGGAATGAGCAGTTCTTC	CASSPTVRNEQFF